A single T cell receptor (beta chain) is shown here with its context. This CDR3 is built from 14 residues. V was clipped by 2 bases and J by 9 bases; unmatched bases: 8. CDR1 and CDR2 from the germline V gene are MNHNS and SASEGT. The data are from a study of somatic mutations in cytotoxic T cells in rheumatoid arthritis. Only in-frame clones appear in the TCRdb table, and some are missing; sequencing was by immunoSEQ multiplex PCR. The sample has some 26,000 clones; over 80% are singletons. The sequence derives from a man in his fifties in good health. The chain joins TRBV6-1 to TRBJ2-7; TRBD1 agrees at 9 bases. The specimen was CD8+ T cells sorted from blood. Here the CDR3 DNA reads TGTGCCAGCAGTGAAAGGTGGGACAGGGATGCGCAGTACTTC. As protein: CASSERWDRDAQYF.